This T cell receptor beta chain came from a study of CD8 T cells in cerebrospinal fluid in Alzheimer's disease. The CDR3 is 13 residues long. Germline V gene lookup returns CDR1 MDHEN and CDR2 SYDVKM. No participant had an acute infectious disease, and all were physically fit. This clonotype is deemed medium-sized (0.01 to 0.1%) by its frequency. CSF cells were profiled by 10X single-cell V(D)J and 5' expression. Using the 10x single-cell sequencing reads, TCRdb records one entry per CDR3 protein without DNA. The listing contains roughly 1,700 distinct CDR3 sequences. The sequence was collected from a human donor with mild cognitive impairment. The sequencing sample was made of cerebrospinal fluid. The rearrangement uses TRBV28 and TRBJ1-6; TCRdb outputs TRBD1, but without DNA this stays unchecked. CDR3 sequence: CASRRGTNSPLHF.